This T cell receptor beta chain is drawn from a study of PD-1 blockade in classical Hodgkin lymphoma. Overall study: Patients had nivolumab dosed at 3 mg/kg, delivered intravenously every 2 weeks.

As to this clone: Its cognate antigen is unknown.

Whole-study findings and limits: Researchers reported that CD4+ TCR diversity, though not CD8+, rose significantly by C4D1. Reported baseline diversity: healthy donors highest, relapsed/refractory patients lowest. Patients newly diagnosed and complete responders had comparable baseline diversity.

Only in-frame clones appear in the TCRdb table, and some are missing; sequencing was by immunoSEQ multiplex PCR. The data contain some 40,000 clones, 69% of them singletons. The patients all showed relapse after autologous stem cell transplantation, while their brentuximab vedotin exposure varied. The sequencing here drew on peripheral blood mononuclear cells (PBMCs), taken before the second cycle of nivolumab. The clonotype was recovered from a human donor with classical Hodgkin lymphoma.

The DNA of the CDR3 is TGTGCCAGCAGCTTACAGGGCTCTGGAAACACCATATATTTT. Translating it yields CASSLQGSGNTIYF. The rearrangement uses TRBV5-4 and TRBJ1-3; D is perhaps TRBD1 (6 bases). The V and J ends lost 2 bases and 0 bases respectively, with 6 bases between them. Germline V CDR1 and CDR2: SGHNT, YYREEE (reference sequence). There are 14 residues in the CDR3.